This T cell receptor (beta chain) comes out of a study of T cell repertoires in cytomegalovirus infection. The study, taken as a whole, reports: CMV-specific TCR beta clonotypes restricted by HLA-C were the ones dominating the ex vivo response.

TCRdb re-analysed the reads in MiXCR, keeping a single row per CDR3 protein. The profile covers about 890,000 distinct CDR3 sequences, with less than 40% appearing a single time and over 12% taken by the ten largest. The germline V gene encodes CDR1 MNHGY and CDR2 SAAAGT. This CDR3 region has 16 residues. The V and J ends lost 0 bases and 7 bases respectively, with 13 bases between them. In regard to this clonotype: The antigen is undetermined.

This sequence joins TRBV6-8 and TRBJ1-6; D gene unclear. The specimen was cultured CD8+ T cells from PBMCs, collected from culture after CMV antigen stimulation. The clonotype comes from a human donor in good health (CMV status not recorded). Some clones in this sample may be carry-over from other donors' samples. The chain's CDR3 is CASSYSWTVENSPLHF. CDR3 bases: TGTGCCAGCAGTTACTCGTGGACGGTAGAAAATTCACCCCTCCACTTT.